This entry lists 17 T cell receptor beta chains sequenced from one sample in a study of metastatic and nonmetastatic thyroid tumors. Via MiXCR, TCRdb re-called the PCR reads. The sample holds roughly 23,000 clones; 15% to 20% are singletons and the top ten take 2.5% to 3%. Thyroid surgery was preceded by no treatment in any patient. The sample comprised adjacent normal tissue. The receptors here all came from a male donor with papillary thyroid cancer or a benign thyroid nodule (not recorded which). Some clones in this sample may be carry-over from other donors' samples.

Only a few counts were recorded for this clone. The chain links TRBV27 to TRBJ2-1; perhaps TRBD2 as D (5 bases). Germline V gene data show CDR1 as MNHEY and CDR2 as SMNVEV (reference sequence). The CDR3 runs 14 residues. V was shortened by 5 bases and J by 9 bases, with 17 bases between the two germline ends. CDR3 DNA: TGTGCCAGCAGTCGGGATTTGACGGGCGGTGAGCAGTTCTTC. It translates to CASSRDLTGGEQFF.

Ten or more counts support this clone. V and J are TRBV11-2 and TRBJ1-2; weak D call: TRBD1 (5 bases). Germline lookup yields CDR1 SGHAT and CDR2 FQNNGV. There are 14 residues in the CDR3. Trimming shortened V by 1 base and J by 6 bases, and 12 bases separated the two germline ends. CDR3 amino acids: CASSLGSGTNGYTF. The CDR3, as DNA: TGTGCCAGCAGCTTAGGGTCGGGGACTAATGGCTACACCTTC.

Details on this clone: Germline is not matched at one junction end, which may reflect a read error. The chain combines TRBV5-6 with TRBJ1-1; D unresolved. The CDR3 is 16 residues long. Germline V lookup: CDR1 SGHDT, CDR2 YYEEEE. CDR3 loop: CASSRMGITVNTETFF. The CDR3 region has the DNA TGTGCCAGCAGCCGAATGGGAATCACGGTTAACACTGAAACTTTCTTT.

This clone has just a few counts. V is TRBV20-1 and J is TRBJ1-2; 11 nucleotides line up with TRBD1. In germline, CDR1 is DFQATT, CDR2 SNEGSKA (reference sequence). Trimming took 4 bases from V and 2 from J; bases not matched to a gene: 3. This CDR3 has 14 residues. This CDR3 is CSATRDRGNYGYTF. CDR3 nucleotides: TGCAGTGCTACCCGGGACAGGGGGAACTATGGCTACACCTTC.

The chain links TRBV7-9 to TRBJ2-7; D not certain. CDR3 length equals 13 residues. V lost 5 bases to trimming and J lost 3 bases, with 11 bases between them. Germline CDR1 SEHNR, CDR2 FQNEAQ (reference sequence). The chain's CDR3 is CASSDSMVYEQYF. CDR3 sequence (DNA): TGTGCCAGCAGCGATAGCATGGTCTACGAGCAGTACTTC.

The V gene is TRBV30, the J gene TRBJ2-7, with TRBD1 matching over 8 bases. In germline, CDR1 is GTSNPN, CDR2 SVGIG (reference sequence). This CDR3 comprises 14 residues. After removal of 8 bases from V and 9 bases from J, the junction contained 18 bases not matched to a gene. The DNA of the CDR3 is TGTGCCGTGAGTGTCGGTAAACAGGGGGTAAGGCAGTACTTC. Its translation is CAVSVGKQGVRQYF.

This clone was detected only a few times. The chain recombines TRBV9 with TRBJ2-2, with 8 bases fitting TRBD2. CDR3 length equals 14 residues. V was pared by 3 bases and J by 4 bases, with 2 bases of the junction left unmatched. Germline V gives CDR1 SGDLS, CDR2 YYNGEE. The CDR3 DNA reads TGTGCCAGCAGCGCGGGGGGGAGCACCGGGGAGCTGTTTTTT. It yields the protein CASSAGGSTGELFF.

Sample share makes this clone medium-sized (0.01 to 0.1%). The chain links TRBV12-3 or TRBV12-4 to TRBJ2-1, with TRBD2 identical over 7 bases. Germline trimming cut 3 bases from V and 3 bases from J; bases unmatched to any gene: 5. The CDR3 is 15 residues long. Written as DNA, the CDR3 is TGTGCCAGCAGTTTGGCGGGAGTAAACTACAATGAGCAGTTCTTC. Encoded protein: CASSLAGVNYNEQFF.

The chain uses TRBV30 and TRBJ1-3; D is unresolved. Germline loops: CDR1 GTSNPN, CDR2 SVGIG (reference sequence). This CDR3 is 14 amino acids long. Trimming cost V 0 bases and J 2 bases, with 8 bases left between them. The CDR3 is CAWSVSGPGNTIYF. The CDR3 coding sequence is TGTGCCTGGAGTGTCTCAGGCCCTGGAAACACCATATATTTT.

This clone was seen at least ten times. The chain has TRBV18 and TRBJ2-1; TRBD1 might be the D (6 bases). Germline V gene sequence: CDR1 KGHSH, CDR2 LQKENI. Trimming removed 3 bases from V and 5 bases from J, with 14 bases in between. The CDR3 length is 15 residues. CDR3 in DNA: TGTGCCAGCTCACCCCCTGGGGGCAGGGACAATGAGCAGTTCTTC. Residues: CASSPPGGRDNEQFF.

The chain uses TRBV20-1 and TRBJ2-7, with D possibly TRBD1 on 6 matching bases. V was clipped by 0 bases and J by 2 bases, with 11 bases between them. The CDR3 length is 14 residues. Per the germline V gene, CDR1 is DFQATT and CDR2 is SNEGSKA (reference sequence). The CDR3, as DNA: TGCAGTGCTAGAGATAGGGACAACCCCTACGAGCAGTACTTC. This codes for CSARDRDNPYEQYF.

This rearrangement joins TRBV7-2 to TRBJ2-7; 7 bases line up with TRBD1. Germline trimming cut 3 bases from V and 3 bases from J; bases unmatched to any gene: 11. The germline gives CDR1 SGHTA, CDR2 FQGNSA. The CDR3 covers 16 residues. Here the CDR3 DNA reads TGTGCCAGCAGCTTTGCTGGTACGAGGGGGCTCTACGAGCAGTACTTC. Its protein product is CASSFAGTRGLYEQYF.

This clone appeared a single time. V and J are TRBV4-2 and TRBJ2-3; 8 bases align to TRBD2. Germline V gene data show CDR1 as LGHNA and CDR2 as YNFKEQ. Trimming removed 1 base from V and 0 bases from J; junction bases left unmatched: 3. The CDR3 spans 16 residues. CDR3 nucleotide sequence: TGTGCCAGCAGCCAAGTTACTAGCGGAAGCACAGATACGCAGTATTTT. It encodes CASSQVTSGSTDTQYF.

This clone was detected many times. This chain uses TRBV11-1 with TRBJ1-2; 8 bases match TRBD1. The V segment lost 8 bases and the J segment 8 bases; nucleotides outside the gene matches: 19. Germline CDR1 is SGHAT and CDR2 is FQDESV (reference sequence). The CDR3 length is 16 residues. The CDR3 bases are TGTGCCAGCGATGGTGTACCAGGGGGCGCGTTTGGCGGCTACACCTTC. This encodes CASDGVPGGAFGGYTF.

This clone was detected many times. V and J are TRBV20-1 and TRBJ2-5; 10 bases agree with TRBD1. J was trimmed by 1 base and V by 3 bases; bases with no gene match: 5. CDR3 length: 15 amino acids. CDR1 and CDR2 (germline): DFQATT, SNEGSKA (reference sequence). As DNA, the CDR3 is TGCAGTGCTAGTATTTGGACAGGGGGCCAAGAGACCCAGTACTTC. Amino acids: CSASIWTGGQETQYF.

This clone was observed many times. This chain's CDR3 is CASSLRGYGELFF. CDR3 DNA: TGTGCCAGCAGCTTAAGAGGGTACGGGGAGCTGTTTTTT. The chain combines TRBV7-8 with TRBJ2-2; D possibly corresponds to TRBD2 (5 bases). V was pared by 2 bases and J by 7 bases, with 8 bases between. Germline V gives CDR1 SGHVS, CDR2 FQNEAQ. This CDR3 is built from 13 residues.

This chain links TRBV6-5 with TRBJ1-2, with D uncertain. The V end lost 8 bases, the J end lost 9 bases, and 19 bases lay between the germline ends. The CDR3 is 13 residues long. The germline gives CDR1 MNHEY, CDR2 SVGAGI. For the CDR3, the DNA is TGTGCCAGCGGGTACCCGGGCCCTTATTGCTACACCTTC. Its translation is CASGYPGPYCYTF.